A single sample is the source of the 28 T cell receptor beta chains below, sequenced in a study of T cell responses to AZD1222 COVID-19 vaccine. Method: immunoSEQ multiplex PCR; TCRdb's copy keeps in-frame clones and lacks some. The sample has 100,000 to 150,000 clones, less than 95% seen once; the top ten hold around 7%. Sample: peripheral blood, taken on day 0 of AZD1222 vaccination. The receptors shown here come from an adult in good health.

The chain combines TRBV5-1 with TRBJ1-5; TRBD1 is a possible D gene (5 bases). Trimming shortened V by 3 bases and J by 3 bases, and 10 bases separated the two germline ends. Germline lookup yields CDR1 SGHRS and CDR2 YFSETQ. The CDR3 length is 14 residues. The CDR3: CASSYDSFNQPQHF. In DNA, the CDR3 is TGCGCCAGCAGCTACGACAGTTTCAATCAGCCCCAGCATTTT.

The table lists this clone with a count of one. The chain carries TRBV7-8 and TRBJ2-2; D may be TRBD2 (6 bases). The CDR3 contains 15 residues. Germline V lookup: CDR1 SGHVS, CDR2 FQNEAQ. Trimming left V 5 bases short and J 2 bases short, with 12 bases between. Written as DNA, the CDR3 is TGTGCCAGCAGCCTCGGGAGCTACAACACCGGGGAGCTGTTTTTT. Protein sequence: CASSLGSYNTGELFF. Full variable domain (rest looked up from reference TRBV7-8 and TRBJ2-2): GAGVSQSPRYKVAKRGQDVALRCDPISGHVSLFWYQQALGQGPEFLTYFQNEAQLDKSGLPSDRFFAERPEGSVSTLKIQRTQQEDSAVYLCASSLGSYNTGELFFGEGSRLTVL.

The V gene is TRBV16, the J gene TRBJ1-5; TRBD1 is a possible D gene (5 bases). V lost 5 bases and J 5 bases, leaving 16 bases between the germline ends. Germline CDR1 is KGHSY and CDR2 is FQNENV. This CDR3 is built from 15 residues. The CDR3 here is CASSAQVQTDQPQHF. Here the CDR3 DNA reads TGTGCCAGCAGCGCACAGGTGCAGACGGATCAGCCCCAGCATTTT. Complete variable domain (other parts from reference TRBV16 and TRBJ1-5): GEEVAQTPKHLVRGEGQKAKLYCAPIKGHSYVFWYQQVLKNEFKFLISFQNENVFDETGMPKERFSAKCLPNSPCSLEIQATKLEDSAVYFCASSAQVQTDQPQHFGDGTRLSIL.

Note on this clone: At the DNA level, this CDR3 is encoded by other sequences in the same sample as well. The gene calls are TRBV6-5 and TRBJ2-5; D ambiguous. CDR3 size: 12 residues. Germline CDR1 is MNHEY and CDR2 is SVGAGI. Trimming cost V 0 bases and J 5 bases, with 4 bases left between them. CDR3 in amino acids: CASSYSGETQYF. In nucleotides, the CDR3 is TGTGCCAGCAGTTACTCAGGGGAGACCCAGTACTTC.

This clone was found once. J is TRBJ1-2 and V is TRBV7-9; D is undetermined. The V end was cut by 2 bases, the J end by 6 bases, with 10 bases between. This CDR3 has 13 amino acids. Germline V gene data show CDR1 as SEHNR and CDR2 as FQNEAQ (reference sequence). The CDR3 nucleotides are TGTGCCAGCAGCTTAAGTACTGGCGATGGCTACACCTTC. Translated, it gives CASSLSTGDGYTF.

The V call is TRBV6-5, the J call TRBJ1-2; D is uncertain. This CDR3 has 12 amino acids. Germline CDR1 and CDR2: MNHEY and SVGAGI. V was clipped by 7 bases and J by 3 bases, with 9 bases between them. The CDR3 region is CASTPSYYGYTF. The CDR3, as DNA: TGTGCCAGCACCCCAAGTTACTATGGCTACACCTTC.

This clone was detected only once. This sequence joins TRBV19 and TRBJ1-3, with D perhaps TRBD1 (6 bases). The V end lost 2 bases, the J end lost 2 bases, and 10 bases lay between the germline ends. Germline CDR1 reads LNHDA; CDR2 reads SQIVND (reference sequence). This CDR3 region has 15 residues. The CDR3, as DNA: TGTGCCAGTAGTATATCAGGGGTTGCTGGAAACACCATATATTTT. Translated, it gives CASSISGVAGNTIYF.

The chain links TRBV5-1 to TRBJ1-2; D perhaps matches TRBD1 (6 bases). With 0 bases removed from V and 2 bases from J, the gap between germline ends came to 14 bases. Per germline, CDR1 SGHRS and CDR2 YFSETQ. This CDR3 is built from 16 residues. DNA of the CDR3: TGCGCCAGCAGCTTGGCGTCAGGGGAGGGGAACTATGGCTACACCTTC. Translating it yields CASSLASGEGNYGYTF.

The J gene is TRBJ2-7, the V gene TRBV5-6, with TRBD2 identical over 12 bases. Germline values: CDR1 SGHDT, CDR2 YYEEEE. V was pared by 4 bases and J by 2 bases, with 4 bases of the junction left unmatched. CDR3 length: 15 residues. Written as DNA, the CDR3 is TGTGCCAGCAGCAGACTAGCGGGGGTCGCCTACGAGCAGTACTTC. It codes for CASSRLAGVAYEQYF.

The V and J genes are TRBV6-1 and TRBJ1-2; no clear D. This CDR3 spans 13 amino acids. Germline V gene data show CDR1 as MNHNS and CDR2 as SASEGT. Trimming left V 3 bases short and J 4 bases short, with 9 bases between. This CDR3 is CASSERGTYGYTF. CDR3 DNA sequence: TGTGCCAGCAGTGAGAGAGGTACCTATGGCTACACCTTC.

The chain combines TRBV10-3 with TRBJ1-4; possibly TRBD1 for D (6 bases). V lost 3 bases and J 5 bases, leaving 10 bases between the germline ends. The length of the CDR3 is 14 residues. Germline CDR1 reads ENHRY; CDR2 reads SYGVKD. The CDR3 protein is CAISDGQGNEKLFF. For the CDR3, the DNA is TGTGCCATCAGTGATGGGCAGGGGAATGAAAAACTGTTTTTT.

The rearrangement uses TRBV24-1 and TRBJ1-5, with D perhaps TRBD1 (6 bases). Germline V gene sequence: CDR1 KGHDR, CDR2 SFDVKD. The V end lost 9 bases, the J end lost 4 bases, and 21 bases lay between the germline ends. The CDR3 is made up of 16 amino acids. The CDR3 is CATGGPGGIGNQPQHF. The CDR3 bases are TGTGCCACCGGGGGCCCTGGGGGTATTGGGAATCAGCCCCAGCATTTT.

CDR3 nucleotides: TGTGCCAGTAGTATCCCACCCGCAGGGGAGGTCCCCTACAATGAGCAGTTCTTC. Translating it yields CASSIPPAGEVPYNEQFF. The chain is built from TRBV19 and TRBJ2-1; tentatively, D is TRBD1 or TRBD2 (6 bases each). CDR3 size: 18 residues. V was clipped by 3 bases and J by 2 bases, with 20 bases between them. Germline-derived CDR1 and CDR2 are LNHDA and SQIVND (reference sequence). Supplemented by reference TRBV19 and TRBJ2-1, the full variable domain reads DGGITQSPKYLFRKEGQNVTLSCEQNLNHDAMYWYRQDPGQGLRLIYYSQIVNDFQKGDIAEGYSVSREKKESFPLTVTSAQKNPTAFYLCASSIPPAGEVPYNEQFFGPGTRLTVL.

This sequence joins TRBV19 and TRBJ2-2; D unclear. Trimming left V 10 bases short and J 1 base short, with 16 bases between. Germline CDR1 is LNHDA and CDR2 is SQIVND (reference sequence). The CDR3 is made up of 15 amino acids. The CDR3 sequence: CATKWSDGNTGELFF. The CDR3 coding sequence is TGTGCCACTAAATGGTCGGACGGGAACACCGGGGAGCTGTTTTTT.

V and J are TRBV4-1 and TRBJ2-1, with D unresolved. CDR1 and CDR2 from the germline V gene are MGHRA and YSYEKL. This CDR3 contains 21 residues. With 1 base removed from V and 0 bases from J, the gap between germline ends came to 25 bases. The CDR3 sequence: CASSQVNSGDRRFGSYNEQFF. The CDR3 DNA reads as TGCGCCAGCAGCCAAGTAAATTCTGGGGATCGACGGTTCGGCTCCTACAATGAGCAGTTCTTC.

This rearrangement joins TRBV5-1 to TRBJ1-1; TRBD1 is a possible D gene (5 bases). Germline loops: CDR1 SGHRS, CDR2 YFSETQ. This CDR3 is built from 14 residues. V was shortened by 5 bases and J by 1 base, with 12 bases between the two germline ends. The CDR3 coding sequence is TGCGCCAGCAGACAAGGGACGGCGAACACTGAAGCTTTCTTT. Its translation is CASRQGTANTEAFF.

V gene TRBV24-1 combines with J gene TRBJ1-5; 8 nucleotides match TRBD1. The CDR3 runs to 18 residues. With V trimmed by 3 bases and J by 4 bases, 13 bases remained unmatched. From germline, CDR1 is KGHDR and CDR2 SFDVKD. The CDR3 sequence: CATSDHADGTGFNQPQHF. The CDR3 nucleotides are TGTGCCACCAGTGATCATGCAGATGGGACAGGCTTTAATCAGCCCCAGCATTTT.

The rearrangement uses TRBV6-5 and TRBJ2-7; D is possibly TRBD1 or TRBD2 (5 bases each). The CDR3 is 15 residues long. V was pared by 2 bases and J by 0 bases, with 11 bases between. Germline assignment: CDR1 MNHEY and CDR2 SVGAGI. The CDR3 protein is CASSYGGGPSYEQYF. DNA for the CDR3: TGTGCCAGCAGTTACGGGGGTGGCCCCTCCTACGAGCAGTACTTC.

The chain recombines TRBV28 with TRBJ1-4; possibly TRBD1 for D (6 bases). This CDR3 has 15 amino acids. CDR1 is MDHEN and CDR2 is SYDVKM in the germline V gene. V lost 8 bases and J lost 8, with 21 bases in between. The CDR3 reads CASGAAFGGGEKLFF. CDR3 coding DNA: TGTGCCAGCGGGGCGGCCTTTGGAGGGGGGGAAAAACTGTTTTTT.

The gene calls are TRBV29-1 and TRBJ1-1, with 8 bases fitting TRBD1. The CDR3 covers 14 residues. The V segment lost 6 bases and the J segment 8 bases; nucleotides outside the gene matches: 14. Germline V gene data show CDR1 as SQVTM and CDR2 as ANQGSEA. The CDR3 DNA reads TGCAGCGTCGTGCCAACCCTCGGGGACAGGGAAGCTTTCTTT. Its protein is CSVVPTLGDREAFF.

This chain's CDR3 is CASSYAGLGYEQYF. DNA for the CDR3: TGTGCCAGCAGTTACGCGGGACTTGGCTACGAGCAGTACTTC. The V gene is TRBV6-2 or TRBV6-3, the J gene TRBJ2-7, with D perhaps matching TRBD2 (6 bases). Trimming removed 2 bases at V and 3 bases at J, with 11 bases between. The V gene's germline CDR1 is MNHEY and CDR2 SVGEGT. This CDR3 region has 14 residues.

This chain joins TRBV5-8 and TRBJ2-5; 7 bases map to TRBD1. The J segment lost 1 base and the V segment lost 2 bases, leaving 11 bases of the junction unmatched. The V gene's germline CDR1 is SGHTS and CDR2 YDEGEE. This CDR3 is built from 17 residues. For the CDR3, the DNA is TGTGCCAGCAGCTTTCCCTATTCCGGGACAGCCCAAGAGACCCAGTACTTC. Translation: CASSFPYSGTAQETQYF.

This rearrangement joins TRBV28 to TRBJ1-6, with no clear D. The CDR3 runs to 12 residues. CDR1 and CDR2 (germline): MDHEN, SYDVKM. The V end lost 1 base, the J end lost 15 bases, and 10 bases lay between the germline ends. CDR3 DNA sequence: TGTGCCAGCAGTTTATCCAGCGGCCTCCTCCACTTT. Protein product: CASSLSSGLLHF.

The chain has TRBV7-8 and TRBJ2-7; a weak D match, TRBD2 (6 bases). CDR1 and CDR2 (germline): SGHVS, FQNEAQ. Trimming cost V 1 base and J 4 bases, with 11 bases left between them. CDR3 length equals 14 residues. In nucleotides, the CDR3 is TGTGCCAGCAGCTTAGTACTAGCACGGTACGAGCAGTACTTC. Its protein product is CASSLVLARYEQYF. The full variable domain, rest sourced from reference TRBV7-8 and TRBJ2-7, is GAGVSQSPRYKVAKRGQDVALRCDPISGHVSLFWYQQALGQGPEFLTYFQNEAQLDKSGLPSDRFFAERPEGSVSTLKIQRTQQEDSAVYLCASSLVLARYEQYFGPGTRLTVT.

This clone was detected only a few times. The chain recombines TRBV19 with TRBJ1-2, with TRBD1 matching over 10 bases. Germline V gene lookup returns CDR1 LNHDA and CDR2 SQIVND (reference sequence). The CDR3 totals 17 residues. J gave up 1 base and V 6 bases, and 11 bases lay outside the gene matches. The CDR3 spells CASSEGGQGIYNYGYTF. The CDR3 region has the DNA TGTGCCAGTAGCGAAGGGGGACAGGGGATCTATAACTATGGCTACACCTTC.

This chain links TRBV9 with TRBJ1-1; weak D call: TRBD1 (6 bases). Per the germline V gene, CDR1 is SGDLS and CDR2 is YYNGEE. CDR3 length: 16 amino acids. With 4 bases removed from V and 1 base from J, the gap between germline ends came to 17 bases. The CDR3 DNA is TGTGCCAGCAGCCCGTTTACAGGGTTGGGGAACACTGAAGCTTTCTTT. It yields the protein CASSPFTGLGNTEAFF.

This chain connects TRBV19 to TRBJ1-1; D might be TRBD1 (5 bases). V lost 7 bases, J lost 0 bases, and 9 bases lay in between. CDR1 and CDR2 from the germline V gene are LNHDA and SQIVND (reference sequence). The CDR3 loop spans 13 amino acids. This CDR3 reads CASMTELNTEAFF. The CDR3 nucleotides read TGTGCCAGTATGACAGAACTGAACACTGAAGCTTTCTTT.

The chain carries TRBV7-9 and TRBJ2-7; 9 bases agree with TRBD1. V lost 5 bases, J lost 1 base, and 9 bases stayed unmatched. The CDR3 runs to 16 residues. Germline loops: CDR1 SEHNR, CDR2 FQNEAQ (reference sequence). In DNA form, the CDR3 reads TGTGCCAGCAGCACAGGAGGGACAGGGAGGTCCTACGAGCAGTACTTC. Its translation: CASSTGGTGRSYEQYF.